The entry below gives a single T cell receptor (beta chain) sequence along with its context. This specimen comes from a study of blood T cell repertoires in COVID-19. Overall study: In each case, the material was cDNA or gDNA derived from T cells, B-cell-depleted T cells, or PBMCs.

Authors' processing steps: Researchers report that nucleated cell counts were estimated from reference gene primer amplification. Method: immunoSEQ multiplex PCR; TCRdb's copy keeps in-frame clones and lacks some. That table is the source of V, J and clone size, and D and trimming were worked out from the DNA. The data contain approximately 400,000 clones, 88% of them singletons. Those enrolled, adults aged about 18 to 95 years, came from under 25 US areas. V dropped 4 bases and J dropped 7; count of bases not matched to a gene: 7. The length of the CDR3 is 15 residues. Germline V gene data show CDR1 as MGHRA and CDR2 as YSYEKL.

The rearrangement joins TRBV4-1 to TRBJ1-3; 10 nucleotides line up with TRBD1. The receptor was derived from a woman aged 18-35 years who had recovered from COVID-19. The source material was PBMCs or T cells enriched from blood (not recorded which). The DNA for the CDR3 is TGCGCCAGCAGCCTCGAGGGACAGGGGAGGAACACCATATATTTT. Encoded protein: CASSLEGQGRNTIYF.